This entry lists 10 T cell receptor beta chains sequenced from one sample in a study of blood T cell repertoires in COVID-19. Assay used: immunoSEQ multiplex PCR; TCRdb lists only in-frame clones, some missing. Of just over 95,000 clones listed, about 86% are singletons. The sample was peripheral blood. These receptors all stem from a man aged 55 to 69 with acute or convalescent COVID-19.

The chain joins TRBV2 to TRBJ1-2; unclear D gene. Trimming took 3 bases from V and 5 from J, leaving 10 bases between them. The CDR3 totals 13 residues. CDR1 is SNHLY, CDR2 FYNNEI, per germline. CDR3 sequence: CASSELKQYGYTF. The CDR3 region has the DNA TGTGCCAGCAGTGAGTTGAAACAGTATGGCTACACCTTC.

The chain links TRBV11-2 to TRBJ1-1; D is unclear. The CDR3 spans 14 residues. The ends were cut back, 1 base at V and 4 bases at J, with 10 bases in the middle. Per germline, CDR1 SGHAT and CDR2 FQNNGV. The CDR3 is CASSLVGLSTEAFF. The DNA of the CDR3 is TGTGCCAGCAGCTTAGTTGGCCTCTCCACTGAAGCTTTCTTT. Together with reference TRBV11-2 and TRBJ1-1, the CDR3 gives the full variable domain: EAGVAQSPRYKIIEKRQSVAFWCNPISGHATLYWYQQILGQGPKLLIQFQNNGVVDDSQLPKDRFSAERLKGVDSTLKIQPAKLEDSAVYLCASSLVGLSTEAFFGQGTRLTVV.

The V gene is TRBV10-1, the J gene TRBJ2-3, with TRBD2 matching over 8 bases. J gave up 2 bases and V 4 bases, and 11 bases lay outside the gene matches. The germline gives CDR1 WNHNN, CDR2 SYGVQD (reference sequence). CDR3 length equals 17 residues. The CDR3 coding sequence is TGCGCCAGCAGTGGTAACGAGCGGGGGTTTCTCACAGATACGCAGTATTTT. Amino acids: CASSGNERGFLTDTQYF.

The chain recombines TRBV29-1 with TRBJ1-1; possibly TRBD1 for D (6 bases). The V end was cut by 6 bases, the J end by 4 bases, with 15 bases between. Per the germline V gene, CDR1 is SQVTM and CDR2 is ANQGSEA. This CDR3 has 13 amino acids. This CDR3 is CSVEQGVGTEAFF. The CDR3 bases are TGCAGCGTAGAACAGGGTGTGGGCACTGAAGCTTTCTTT.

The chain carries TRBV5-1 and TRBJ1-1; D possibly corresponds to TRBD1 (5 bases). Trimming stripped 4 bases from V and 5 bases from J, with 18 bases between. CDR3 size: 15 residues. Germline V gene sequence: CDR1 SGHRS, CDR2 YFSETQ. The DNA for the CDR3 is TGCGCCAGCAGCCGGGGGAACGGCGAGACGACTGAAGCTTTCTTT. It codes for CASSRGNGETTEAFF.

The V call is TRBV19, the J call TRBJ2-3; 11 bases agree with TRBD2. V was clipped by 6 bases and J by 1 base; unmatched bases: 6. This CDR3 region has 16 residues. Germline V gene sequence: CDR1 LNHDA, CDR2 SQIVND (reference sequence). This CDR3 is CASRPISGGGTDTQYF. CDR3 sequence (DNA): TGTGCCAGTAGACCAATTAGCGGGGGGGGCACAGATACGCAGTATTTT.

There are a few counts of this clone. The V call is TRBV11-3, the J call TRBJ2-7, with 9 nucleotides matching TRBD2. The V segment lost 1 base and the J segment 3 bases; nucleotides outside the gene matches: 1. Germline loops: CDR1 SGHNT, CDR2 YENEEA. The CDR3 loop spans 14 amino acids. Here the CDR3 reads CASSLGSGGYEQYF. In nucleotides, the CDR3 is TGTGCCAGCAGCTTAGGTAGCGGGGGCTACGAGCAGTACTTC.

The chain couples TRBV23-1 to TRBJ1-2; D uncertain. TRBV23-1 is placed among ORFs of uncertain function. This CDR3 contains 14 residues. The ends were cut back, 6 bases at V and 4 bases at J, with 15 bases in the middle. This CDR3 is CASRPLQAPYGYTF. The CDR3 nucleotides read TGCGCCAGCAGACCTCTTCAAGCGCCCTATGGCTACACCTTC.

This chain joins TRBV5-1 and TRBJ2-3; no firm D call. This CDR3 has 15 amino acids. Trimming took 0 bases from V and 2 from J, leaving 10 bases between them. Germline lookup yields CDR1 SGHRS and CDR2 YFSETQ. The CDR3 nucleotides read TGCGCCAGCAGCTTGGGAGGCGGATACACAGATACGCAGTATTTT. Protein product: CASSLGGGYTDTQYF.

V usage is TRBV6-5 and J usage is TRBJ2-7; TRBD2 is a possible D gene (6 bases). Germline loops: CDR1 MNHEY, CDR2 SVGAGI. Trimming shortened V by 8 bases and J by 4 bases, and 18 bases separated the two germline ends. The CDR3 covers 14 residues. The CDR3: CASHRNGSPYEQYV. The CDR3 region has the DNA TGTGCCAGCCATAGGAACGGGAGTCCTTACGAGCAGTACGTC.